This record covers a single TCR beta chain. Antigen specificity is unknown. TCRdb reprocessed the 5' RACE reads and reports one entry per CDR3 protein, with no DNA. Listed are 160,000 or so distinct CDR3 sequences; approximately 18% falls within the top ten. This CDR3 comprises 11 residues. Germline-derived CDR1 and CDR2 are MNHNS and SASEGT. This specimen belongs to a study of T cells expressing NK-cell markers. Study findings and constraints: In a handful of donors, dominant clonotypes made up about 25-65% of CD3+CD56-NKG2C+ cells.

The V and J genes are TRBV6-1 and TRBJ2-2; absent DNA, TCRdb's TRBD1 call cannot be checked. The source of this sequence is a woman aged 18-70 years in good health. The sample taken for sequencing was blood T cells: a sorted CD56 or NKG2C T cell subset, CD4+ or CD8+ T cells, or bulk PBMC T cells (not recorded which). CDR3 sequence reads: CASNRAGELFF.